This T cell receptor (beta chain) was captured by sequencing in a study of CD8 T cells in Susac syndrome. Random hexamers were used to reverse transcribe the RNA input (0.5 to 1 ug). One entry per CDR3 protein, called by TCRdb with MiXCR from the immunoSEQ multiplex PCR reads. The sample has around 280,000 distinct CDR3 sequences, around 83% seen once. V was cut by 7 bases and J by 6 bases, with 10 bases left in between. Germline loops: CDR1 SNHLY, CDR2 FYNNEI. This CDR3 spans 11 amino acids. The chain is built from TRBV2 and TRBJ2-7; no firm D call. The receptor was derived from a human donor with multiple sclerosis. Sequenced input: CD8+ T cells from PBMCs. Here the CDR3 reads CASKELFEQYF. The CDR3 DNA follows: TGTGCCAGCAAGGAGTTGTTCGAGCAGTACTTC.